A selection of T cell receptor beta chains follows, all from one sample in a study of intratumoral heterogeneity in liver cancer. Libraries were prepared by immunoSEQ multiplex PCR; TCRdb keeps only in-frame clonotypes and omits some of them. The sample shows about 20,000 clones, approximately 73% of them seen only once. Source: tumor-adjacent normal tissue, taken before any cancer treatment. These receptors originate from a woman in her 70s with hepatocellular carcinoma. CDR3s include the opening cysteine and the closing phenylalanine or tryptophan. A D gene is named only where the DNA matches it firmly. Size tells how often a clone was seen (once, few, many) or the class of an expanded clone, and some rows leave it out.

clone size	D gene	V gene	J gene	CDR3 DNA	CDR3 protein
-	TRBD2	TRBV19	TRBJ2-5	TGTGCCAGTAGCCGTAGCCGTGGGACTAGTGGGGAGACCCAGTACTTC	CASSRSRGTSGETQYF
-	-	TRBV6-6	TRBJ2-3	TGTGCCAGCAGCAGCCCGACAGCGAGCACAGATACGCAGTATTTT	CASSSPTASTDTQYF
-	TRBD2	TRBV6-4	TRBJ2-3	TGTGCCAGCAGCGGTTCCTCTAGCGGGAGTGGCACAGATACGCAGTATTTT	CASSGSSSGSGTDTQYF
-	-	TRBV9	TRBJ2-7	TGTGCCAGCAGCGTTTCGGCAGGGGCACGGCACGAGCAGTACTTC	CASSVSAGARHEQYF
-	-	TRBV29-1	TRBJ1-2	TGCAGCGTTGAATTTCGGCAGCTAAACTATGGCTACACCTTC	CSVEFRQLNYGYTF
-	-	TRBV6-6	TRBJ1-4	TGTGCCAGCAGTCTACAGGGTCTTGGGGAAAAACTGTTTTTT	CASSLQGLGEKLFF
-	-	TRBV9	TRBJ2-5	TGTGCCAGCAGCCTTGAGGGGGAGACCCAGTACTTC	CASSLEGETQYF
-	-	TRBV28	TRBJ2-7	TGTGCCAGCAGTTTAGTTCCAGCGGGTAACCACGAGCAGTACTTC	CASSLVPAGNHEQYF
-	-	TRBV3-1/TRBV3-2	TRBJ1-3	TGTGCCAGCAGCCAGGGGGGCGCCTCTGGAAACACCATATATTTT	CASSQGGASGNTIYF
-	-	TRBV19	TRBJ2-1	TGTGCCAGCCGAGGACTCGAGGCTGAGCAGTTCTTC	CASRGLEAEQFF
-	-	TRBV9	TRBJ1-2	TGTGCCAGCAGCGTAGAGGGGTCGAGAGGGGCCGGCTACACCTTC	CASSVEGSRGAGYTF
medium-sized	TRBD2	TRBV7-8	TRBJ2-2	TGTGCCAGCAGCTTGAGCGGGAGCGGCACCGGGGAGCTGTTTTTT	CASSLSGSGTGELFF
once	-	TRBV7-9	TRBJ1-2	TGTGCCAGCAGCCCCGGGGACTACTATGGCTACACCTTC	CASSPGDYYGYTF
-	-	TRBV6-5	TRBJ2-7	TGTGCCAGCGGAACAGGGTTAGGGAGCGAGCAGTACTTC	CASGTGLGSEQYF
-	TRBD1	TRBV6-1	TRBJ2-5	TGTGCCAGCAGTGAATCTCGTCAGGGGGCCAAGACCCAGTACTTC	CASSESRQGAKTQYF
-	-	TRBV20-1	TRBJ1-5	TGCAGTGCTAGAGATGGGGGGGACCAACATTTT	CSARDGGDQHF
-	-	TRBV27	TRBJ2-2	TGTGCCAGCAGTTCGCAGGAAACCGGGGAGCTGTTTTTT	CASSSQETGELFF
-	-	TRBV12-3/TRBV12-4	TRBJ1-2	TGTGCCAGCAGTTTAGGACGTAGCTATGGCTACACCTTC	CASSLGRSYGYTF
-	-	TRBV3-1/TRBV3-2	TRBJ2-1	TGTGCCAGCAGCCAAGGGGGACAACCCGGGTGGCAGTTCTTC	CASSQGGQPGWQFF
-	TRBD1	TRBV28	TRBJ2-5	TGTGCCAGCAGTTCACAGGGGGTTCAAGAGACCCAGTACTTC	CASSSQGVQETQYF
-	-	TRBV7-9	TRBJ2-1	TGTGCCAGCAGCCCACGGGGCGGGTCTACCTACAATGAGCAGTTCTTC	CASSPRGGSTYNEQFF
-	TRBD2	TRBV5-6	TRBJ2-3	TGTGCCAGCAGCGAGGGACTAGCTCAAGATACGCAGTATTTT	CASSEGLAQDTQYF
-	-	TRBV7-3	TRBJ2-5	TGTGCCAGCAGCTTAAATGCAGGGGACGTGGGAGAGACCCAGTACTTC	CASSLNAGDVGETQYF
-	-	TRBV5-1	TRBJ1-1	TGCGCCAGCAGCTCATTTCGACAGGAGGAGAACACTGAAGCTTTCTTT	CASSSFRQEENTEAFF
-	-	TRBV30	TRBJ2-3	TGTGCCTGGAGTGTTCTGTCCTCAGATACGCAGTATTTT	CAWSVLSSDTQYF
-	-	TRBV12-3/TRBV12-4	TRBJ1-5	TGTGCCAGCAGTTTTGGGGATCAGCCCCAGCATTTT	CASSFGDQPQHF
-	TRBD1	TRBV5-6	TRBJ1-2	TGTGCCAGCAGCTTGTCGCAGGGGGCATTTGGCTACACCTTC	CASSLSQGAFGYTF
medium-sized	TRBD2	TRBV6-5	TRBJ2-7	TGTGCCAGCATCGGCGGGAGTCTCGACGAGCAGTACTTC	CASIGGSLDEQYF
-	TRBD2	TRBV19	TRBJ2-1	TGTGCCAGTAGTTTGGGTAGCGGGAGGGGCGATGAGCAGTTCTTC	CASSLGSGRGDEQFF
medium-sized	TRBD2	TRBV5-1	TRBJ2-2	TGCGCCAGCAGCTTGCCTAGCGGGAGAAGTACCGGGGAGCTGTTTTTT	CASSLPSGRSTGELFF
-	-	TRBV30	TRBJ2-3	TGTGCCTGGAGTGCTGGACCCACTCCTAGCACAGATACGCAGTATTTT	CAWSAGPTPSTDTQYF
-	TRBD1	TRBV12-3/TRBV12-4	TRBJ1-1	TGTGCCAGCAGTGACAGGGGGCGGACTGAAGCTTTCTTT	CASSDRGRTEAFF
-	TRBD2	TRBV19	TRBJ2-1	TGTGCCAGTAGATCGATAGCGGGAGGGCCTACAATGAGCCCCGAGCAGTTCTTC	CASRSIAGGPTMSPEQFF
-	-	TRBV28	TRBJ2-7	TGTGCCAGCCTCCCTGGTGGGACTCCTTCCTACGAGCAGTACTTC	CASLPGGTPSYEQYF
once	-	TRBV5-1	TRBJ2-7	TGCGCCAGCAGCCATACCGGGACCACCTACGAGCAGTACTTC	CASSHTGTTYEQYF